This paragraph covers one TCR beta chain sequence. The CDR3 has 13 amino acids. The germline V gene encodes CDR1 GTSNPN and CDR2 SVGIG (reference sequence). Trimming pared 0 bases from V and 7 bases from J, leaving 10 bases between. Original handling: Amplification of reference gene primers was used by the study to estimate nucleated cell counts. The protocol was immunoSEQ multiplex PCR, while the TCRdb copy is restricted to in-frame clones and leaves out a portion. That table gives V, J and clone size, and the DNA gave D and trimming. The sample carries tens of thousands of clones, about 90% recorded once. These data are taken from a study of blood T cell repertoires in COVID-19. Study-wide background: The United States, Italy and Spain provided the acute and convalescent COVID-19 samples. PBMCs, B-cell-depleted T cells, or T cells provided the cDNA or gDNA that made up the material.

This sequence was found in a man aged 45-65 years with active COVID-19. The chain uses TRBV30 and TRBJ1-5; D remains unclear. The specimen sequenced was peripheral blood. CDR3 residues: CAWSVSIRQPQHF. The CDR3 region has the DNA TGTGCCTGGAGTGTAAGTATCCGGCAGCCCCAGCATTTT. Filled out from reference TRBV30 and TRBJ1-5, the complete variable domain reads SQTIHQWPATLVQPVGSPLSLECTVEGTSNPNLYWYRQAAGRGLQLLFYSVGIGQISSEVPQNLSASRPQDRQFILSSKKLLLSDSGFYLCAWSVSIRQPQHFGDGTRLSIL.